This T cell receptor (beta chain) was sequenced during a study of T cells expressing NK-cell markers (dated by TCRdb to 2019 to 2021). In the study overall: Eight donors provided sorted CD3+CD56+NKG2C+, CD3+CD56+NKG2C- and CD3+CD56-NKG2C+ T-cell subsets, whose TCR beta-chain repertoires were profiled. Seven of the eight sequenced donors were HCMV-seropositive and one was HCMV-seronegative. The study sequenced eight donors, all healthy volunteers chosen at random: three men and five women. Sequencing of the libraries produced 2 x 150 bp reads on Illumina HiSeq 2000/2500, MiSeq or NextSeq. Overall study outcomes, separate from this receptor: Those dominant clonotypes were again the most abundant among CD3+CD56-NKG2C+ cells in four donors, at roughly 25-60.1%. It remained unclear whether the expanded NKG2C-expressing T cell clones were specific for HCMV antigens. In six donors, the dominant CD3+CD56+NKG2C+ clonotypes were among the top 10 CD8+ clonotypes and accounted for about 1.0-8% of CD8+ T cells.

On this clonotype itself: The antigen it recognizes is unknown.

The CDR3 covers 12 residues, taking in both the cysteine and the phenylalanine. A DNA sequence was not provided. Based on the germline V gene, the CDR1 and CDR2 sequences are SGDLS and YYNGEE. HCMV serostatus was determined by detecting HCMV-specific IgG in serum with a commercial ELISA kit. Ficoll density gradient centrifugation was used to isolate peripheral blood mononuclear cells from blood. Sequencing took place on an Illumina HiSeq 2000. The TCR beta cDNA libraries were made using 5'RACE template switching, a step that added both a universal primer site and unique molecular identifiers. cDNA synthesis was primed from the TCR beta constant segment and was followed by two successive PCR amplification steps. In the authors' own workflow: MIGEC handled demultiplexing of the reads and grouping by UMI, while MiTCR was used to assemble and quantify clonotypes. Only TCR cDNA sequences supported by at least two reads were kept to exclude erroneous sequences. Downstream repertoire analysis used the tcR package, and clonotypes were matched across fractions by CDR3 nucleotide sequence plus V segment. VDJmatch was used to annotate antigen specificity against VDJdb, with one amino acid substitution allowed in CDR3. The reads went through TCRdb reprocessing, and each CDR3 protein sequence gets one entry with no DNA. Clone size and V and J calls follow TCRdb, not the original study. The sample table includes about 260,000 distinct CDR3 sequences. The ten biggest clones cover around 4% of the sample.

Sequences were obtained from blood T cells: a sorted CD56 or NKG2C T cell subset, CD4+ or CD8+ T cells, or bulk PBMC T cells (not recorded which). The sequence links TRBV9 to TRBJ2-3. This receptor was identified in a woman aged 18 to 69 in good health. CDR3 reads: CASSENTDTQYF.